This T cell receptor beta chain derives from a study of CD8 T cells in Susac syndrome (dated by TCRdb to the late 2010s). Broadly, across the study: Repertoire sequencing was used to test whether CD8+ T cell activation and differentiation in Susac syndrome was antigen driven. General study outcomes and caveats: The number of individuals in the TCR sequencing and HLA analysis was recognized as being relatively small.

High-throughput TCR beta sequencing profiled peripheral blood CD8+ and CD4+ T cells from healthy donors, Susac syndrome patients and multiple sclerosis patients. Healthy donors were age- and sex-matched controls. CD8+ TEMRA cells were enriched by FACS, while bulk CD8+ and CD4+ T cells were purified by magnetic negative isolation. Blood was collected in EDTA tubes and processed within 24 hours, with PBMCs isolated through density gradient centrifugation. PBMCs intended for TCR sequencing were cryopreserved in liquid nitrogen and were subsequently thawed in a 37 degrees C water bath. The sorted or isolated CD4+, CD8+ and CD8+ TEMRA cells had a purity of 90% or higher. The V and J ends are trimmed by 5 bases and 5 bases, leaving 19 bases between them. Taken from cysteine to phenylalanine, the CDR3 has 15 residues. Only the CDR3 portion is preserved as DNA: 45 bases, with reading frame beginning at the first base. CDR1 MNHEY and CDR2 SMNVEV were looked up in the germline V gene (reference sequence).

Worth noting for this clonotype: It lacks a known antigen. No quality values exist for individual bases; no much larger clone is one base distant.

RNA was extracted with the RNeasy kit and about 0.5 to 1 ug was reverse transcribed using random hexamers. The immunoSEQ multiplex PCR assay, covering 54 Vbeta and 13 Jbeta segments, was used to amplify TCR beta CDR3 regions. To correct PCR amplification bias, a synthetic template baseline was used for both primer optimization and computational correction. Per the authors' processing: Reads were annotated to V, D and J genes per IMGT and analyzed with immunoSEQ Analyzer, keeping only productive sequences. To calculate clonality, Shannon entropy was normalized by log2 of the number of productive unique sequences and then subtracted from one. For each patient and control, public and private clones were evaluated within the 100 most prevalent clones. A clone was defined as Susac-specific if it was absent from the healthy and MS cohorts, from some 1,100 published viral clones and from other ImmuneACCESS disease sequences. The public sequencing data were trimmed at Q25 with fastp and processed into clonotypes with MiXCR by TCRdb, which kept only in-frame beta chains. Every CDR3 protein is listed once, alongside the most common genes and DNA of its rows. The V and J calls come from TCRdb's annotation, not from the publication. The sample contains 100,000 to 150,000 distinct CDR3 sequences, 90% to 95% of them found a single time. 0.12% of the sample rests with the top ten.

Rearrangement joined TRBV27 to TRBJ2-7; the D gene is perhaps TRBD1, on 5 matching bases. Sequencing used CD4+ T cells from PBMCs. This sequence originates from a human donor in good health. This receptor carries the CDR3 CASSPSTSRTHEQYF. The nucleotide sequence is TGTGCCAGCAGTCCCTCCACCAGCCGGACACACGAGCAGTACTTC.